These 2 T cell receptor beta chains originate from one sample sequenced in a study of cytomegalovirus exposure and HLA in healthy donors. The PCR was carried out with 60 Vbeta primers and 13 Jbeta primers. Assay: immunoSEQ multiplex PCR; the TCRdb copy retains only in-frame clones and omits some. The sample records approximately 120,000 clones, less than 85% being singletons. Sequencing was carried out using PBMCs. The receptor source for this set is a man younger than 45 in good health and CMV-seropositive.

CDR3 nucleotide sequence: TGTGCCAGCAACTACGAGGCGAGCGGCACTGAAGCTTTCTTT. It yields the protein CASNYEASGTEAFF. The chain couples TRBV2 to TRBJ1-1, with no clear D. Per the germline V gene, CDR1 is SNHLY and CDR2 is FYNNEI. The CDR3 totals 14 residues. V was shortened by 7 bases and J by 4 bases, with 16 bases between the two germline ends.

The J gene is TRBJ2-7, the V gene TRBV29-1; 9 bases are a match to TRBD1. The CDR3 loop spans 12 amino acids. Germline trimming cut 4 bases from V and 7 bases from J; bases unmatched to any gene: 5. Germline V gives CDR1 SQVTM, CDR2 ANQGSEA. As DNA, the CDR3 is TGCAGCGTTGGGCGGGACAGGGAGGAGCAGTACTTC. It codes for CSVGRDREEQYF.